Following are 20 T cell receptor beta chains from one sample sequenced in a study of CD8+CD57+ T cells in acquired aplastic anemia. TCR beta VDJ and CDR3 profiling used genomic DNA as template. TCRdb redid the calling of the reads with MiXCR, one entry per CDR3 protein. This sample has about 71,000 distinct CDR3 sequences, with roughly half found just once. Sequencing input: sorted CD4+, CD8+, or CD8+CD57+ T cells (not recorded which) from PBMCs. Receptors were obtained from a human donor in good health, serving as a control.

The chain uses TRBV10-3 and TRBJ1-5; D not certain. CDR3 size: 13 residues. Germline V lookup: CDR1 ENHRY, CDR2 SYGVKD. V lost 4 bases, J lost 8 bases, and 12 bases lay in between. The CDR3 loop reads CAISAVRMEPQHF. Written as DNA, the CDR3 is TGTGCCATCAGTGCCGTTAGGATGGAGCCCCAGCATTTT.

This CDR3 reads CASHRGGNTEAFF. In DNA, the CDR3 is TGTGCCAGCCATCGAGGTGGGAACACTGAAGCTTTCTTT. The rearrangement links TRBV2 to TRBJ1-1; D uncertain. V lost 8 bases and J lost 1, with 11 bases in between. This CDR3 spans 13 amino acids. CDR1 is SNHLY and CDR2 is FYNNEI in the germline V gene.

The rearrangement uses TRBV11-3 and TRBJ2-7, with 7 nucleotides matching TRBD1. The trim removed 5 bases at V and 11 bases at J, leaving 9 bases unmatched. Germline V gene sequence: CDR1 SGHNT, CDR2 YENEEA. The length of the CDR3 is 12 residues. This CDR3 is CASSTRQGREYF. In DNA, the CDR3 is TGTGCCAGCAGCACACGACAGGGTCGGGAGTACTTC.

The chain couples TRBV6-5 to TRBJ1-2; tentatively, D is TRBD1 (6 bases). This CDR3 spans 14 amino acids. Trimming cost V 2 bases and J 4 bases, with 11 bases left between them. CDR1 and CDR2 (germline): MNHEY, SVGAGI. CDR3 protein: CASSYAGVGYGYTF. DNA of the CDR3: TGTGCCAGCAGTTACGCAGGGGTGGGCTATGGCTACACCTTC.

The chain recombines TRBV3-1 with TRBJ1-1, with D possibly TRBD1 on 6 matching bases. Per the germline V gene, CDR1 is LGHDT and CDR2 is YNNKEL (reference sequence). CDR3 length equals 15 residues. Trimming shortened V by 1 base and J by 4 bases, and 13 bases separated the two germline ends. In DNA form, the CDR3 reads TGTGCCAGCAGCCAAGTCGGGGGGCGCGGCACTGAAGCTTTCTTT. Amino acids: CASSQVGGRGTEAFF.

The chain carries TRBV11-2 and TRBJ2-3; TRBD1 or TRBD2 may be the D gene (5 bases each). With 5 bases removed from V and 2 bases from J, the gap between germline ends came to 17 bases. CDR3 length: 16 amino acids. Looked up from germline, CDR1 is SGHAT and CDR2 is FQNNGV. The CDR3 loop is CASSPGVGTYTDTQYF. In nucleotides, the CDR3 is TGTGCCAGCAGCCCTGGGGTGGGGACGTACACAGATACGCAGTATTTT.

V and J are TRBV19 and TRBJ2-7, with TRBD1 matching 7 bases. The CDR3 has 14 amino acids. The V and J ends lost 5 bases and 1 base, in that order; junction bases with no gene match: 5. The germline gives CDR1 LNHDA, CDR2 SQIVND (reference sequence). CDR3 bases: TGTGCCAGTAGTCACCCGGACAGGTCCTACGAGCAGTACTTC. This gives the protein CASSHPDRSYEQYF.

Of note for this clonotype: A single base separates this from a much larger clone, so it may be a read error. The CDR3 coding sequence is TGTGCCAGCAGTTTAGGGCTAGTGACGAACATTCAGTACTTC. Translation gives CASSLGLVTNIQYF. V gene TRBV27 combines with J gene TRBJ2-4, with D unresolved. Between the trimmed V and J ends, which lost 2 bases and 7 bases, there was a span of 12 bases. The germline CDR1 and CDR2 sequences are MNHEY and SMNVEV (reference sequence). The CDR3 sequence is 14 residues long.

Points on this clonotype: A junction boundary mismatches the germline segment, possibly from a read error. The chain recombines TRBV7-9 with TRBJ2-7, with D hard to call. The CDR3 is 12 residues long. CDR1 and CDR2 from the germline V gene are SEHNR and FQNEAQ (reference sequence). The CDR3 here is CASSLDLREQYF. CDR3 DNA: TGCGCCAGCAGCTTGGATCTTAGGGAGCAGTACTTC. The full variable domain, completed using reference TRBV7-9 and TRBJ2-7, is DTGVSQNPRHKITKRGQNVTFRCDPISEHNRLYWYRQTLGQGPEFLTYFQNEAQLEKSRLLSDRFSAERPKGSFSTLEIQRTEQGDSAMYLCASSLDLREQYFGPGTRLTVT.

This clonotype came up many times. The chain carries TRBV5-1 and TRBJ2-6, with D possibly being TRBD1 or TRBD2 (5 bases each). This CDR3 region has 16 residues. Germline V CDR1 and CDR2: SGHRS, YFSETQ. Trimming took 3 bases from V and 0 from J, leaving 10 bases between them. Here the CDR3 DNA reads TGCGCCAGCAGCTGGGACGCTCACTCTGGGGCCAACGTCCTGACTTTC. This translates into CASSWDAHSGANVLTF.

V and J are TRBV5-1 and TRBJ2-5, with 9 bases fitting TRBD1. V shed 2 bases and J 1 base; nucleotides not matched to a gene: 3. CDR3 length: 15 amino acids. CDR1 and CDR2 from the germline V gene are SGHRS and YFSETQ. CDR3 residues: CASSFGGQGQETQYF. As DNA, the CDR3 is TGCGCCAGCAGCTTCGGGGGACAGGGCCAAGAGACCCAGTACTTC.

About this clonotype itself: A much larger clone sits a single nucleotide away, making a read error possible. This chain connects TRBV5-5 to TRBJ1-1; D may be TRBD1 (5 bases). There are 12 residues in the CDR3. Germline assignment: CDR1 SGHKS and CDR2 YYEKEE (reference sequence). This CDR3 reads CASSLIGAEALF. CDR3 nucleotides: TGTGCCAGCAGCTTGATTGGGGCTGAAGCTCTCTTT. The whole variable domain, remainder taken from reference TRBV5-5 and TRBJ1-1, is DAGVTQSPTHLIKTRGQQVTLRCSPISGHKSVSWYQQVLGQGPQFIFQYYEKEERGRGNFPDRFSARQFPNYSSELNVNALLLGDSALYLCASSLIGAEALFGQGTRLTVV.

This clonotype was picked up many times. The J gene is TRBJ1-6, the V gene TRBV6-1; D remains unclear. Germline values: CDR1 MNHNS, CDR2 SASEGT. This CDR3 comprises 14 residues. V was pared by 1 base and J by 11 bases, with 12 bases between. This chain's CDR3 is CASSEGRASTPLHF. The CDR3 DNA reads as TGTGCCAGCAGTGAAGGCCGAGCGTCGACACCCCTCCACTTT.

This clonotype came up many times. The chain recombines TRBV6-1 with TRBJ2-5; D possibly uses TRBD1 or TRBD2 (6 bases each). The CDR3 consists of 15 residues. The germline V gene has CDR1 MNHNS and CDR2 SASEGT. V gave up 8 bases and J gave up 9 bases, with 25 bases separating them. CDR3 DNA: TGTGCCAGCGGGCTCGGGGCCTCGGCAGGGGAGGCCCAGTACTTC. The encoded protein is CASGLGASAGEAQYF.

This clonotype was seen ten or more times. This chain links TRBV6-1 with TRBJ2-3; 7 bases are shared with TRBD1. The V gene end was trimmed by 4 bases and the J gene end by 0 bases; junction bases not matched to a gene: 4. The CDR3 covers 15 residues. Germline loops: CDR1 MNHNS, CDR2 SASEGT. Here the CDR3 reads CASSVSTGSTDTQYF. In DNA, the CDR3 is TGTGCCAGCAGTGTATCGACAGGGAGCACAGATACGCAGTATTTT.

With respect to this clonotype: An end of the junction does not agree with germline; a read error may underlie this. J is TRBJ2-3 and V is TRBV5-1; 12 bases agree with TRBD2. The CDR3 has 15 amino acids. Germline CDR1 and CDR2: SGHRS and YFSETQ. CDR3 region: CASSPTSGRGDAQYF. The CDR3 DNA sequence: TGTGCCAGCAGCCCGACTAGCGGGAGAGGGGATGCGCAGTATTTT.

The V call is TRBV27, the J call TRBJ1-2; 8 bases match TRBD1. The V segment lost 5 bases and the J segment 4 bases; nucleotides outside the gene matches: 6. The CDR3 contains 14 residues. The germline CDR1 and CDR2 sequences are MNHEY and SMNVEV (reference sequence). The CDR3 DNA reads TGTGCCAGCAGTGCATCCGGGACAGGCTATGGCTACACCTTC. Protein: CASSASGTGYGYTF.

The CDR3, as DNA: TGTGCCAGCAGCCCAAGGACAGGGGATTACAATGAGCAGTTCTTC. This sequence encodes CASSPRTGDYNEQFF. This chain links TRBV19 with TRBJ2-1; 9 bases are shared with TRBD1. V lost 9 bases, J lost 4 bases, and 10 bases stayed unmatched. This CDR3 contains 15 residues. The germline V gene encodes CDR1 LNHDA and CDR2 SQIVND (reference sequence).

The chain's CDR3 is CASSSQGDYGYTF. The CDR3 nucleotides read TGTGCCAGCAGCTCGCAGGGGGACTATGGCTACACCTTC. The chain carries TRBV11-2 and TRBJ1-2; 7 bases are a match to TRBD1. Trimming cost V 4 bases and J 3 bases; bases outside gene matches: 2. The CDR3 extends over 13 amino acids. Per the germline V gene, CDR1 is SGHAT and CDR2 is FQNNGV.

This clonotype came up many times. The genes are TRBV20-1 and TRBJ2-1; TRBD1 aligns across 8 bases. The CDR3 covers 15 residues. CDR1 DFQATT and CDR2 SNEGSKA come from the germline V gene (reference sequence). Trimming cost V 4 bases and J 4 bases; bases outside gene matches: 9. The CDR3 region has the DNA TGCAGTGCTAACGACCCGGGACAGGCGTACAATGAGCAGTTCTTC. Its translation is CSANDPGQAYNEQFF.